The 18 T cell receptor beta chains reported below all come from one sample, sequenced in a study of blood T cell repertoires in COVID-19. Produced via immunoSEQ multiplex PCR; TCRdb's table is partial and in-frame only. Here the sample spans about 260,000 clones, about 85% being singletons. Material: peripheral blood. Every receptor here comes from a human donor in a cohort sampled during active COVID-19.

The chain couples TRBV24-1 to TRBJ2-3, with TRBD1 as a possible D gene (6 bases). CDR3 size: 15 residues. The V end was cut by 4 bases, the J end by 4 bases, with 14 bases between. Germline V gives CDR1 KGHDR, CDR2 SFDVKD. CDR3 amino acids: CATSDSVDRSDTQYF. Written as DNA, the CDR3 is TGTGCCACCAGTGACTCGGTCGACAGGTCAGATACGCAGTATTTT.

This rearrangement joins TRBV19 to TRBJ2-3, with TRBD1 matching 10 bases. From germline, CDR1 is LNHDA and CDR2 SQIVND (reference sequence). J gave up 6 bases and V 3 bases, and 3 bases lay outside the gene matches. The CDR3 consists of 14 residues. CDR3 coding DNA: TGTGCCAGTAGTATGACAGGGGGCCAGGATACGCAGTATTTT. Translated: CASSMTGGQDTQYF.

This chain joins TRBV29-1 and TRBJ1-1; 7 bases are a match to TRBD1. Germline CDR1 is SQVTM and CDR2 is ANQGSEA. The CDR3 spans 12 residues. With V trimmed by 7 bases and J by 11 bases, 13 bases remained unmatched. This chain's CDR3 is CSAKMGDRAAFF. The DNA of the CDR3 is TGCAGCGCAAAAATGGGAGACAGGGCGGCTTTCTTT. Filled out from reference TRBV29-1 and TRBJ1-1, the complete variable domain reads SAVISQKPSRDICQRGTSLTIQCQVDSQVTMMFWYRQQPGQSLTLIATANQGSEATYESGFVIDKFPISRPNLTFSTLTVSNMSPEDSSIYLCSAKMGDRAAFFGQGTRLTVV.

This clone was counted between two and nine times. CDR3 protein: CASSLWTSGSYEQYF. The CDR3 DNA reads TGCGCCAGCAGCTTATGGACTAGCGGCTCCTACGAGCAGTACTTC. The chain couples TRBV5-1 to TRBJ2-7; 10 bases are shared with TRBD2. V lost 2 bases, J lost 0 bases, and 2 bases stayed unmatched. The germline gives CDR1 SGHRS, CDR2 YFSETQ. The CDR3 covers 15 residues.

This chain joins TRBV15 and TRBJ2-5; D may be TRBD2 (6 bases). Germline lookup yields CDR1 LNHNV and CDR2 YYDKDF (reference sequence). The CDR3 runs 16 residues. V lost 2 bases to trimming and J lost 2 bases, with 15 bases between them. CDR3 bases: TGTGCCACCAGCAGAATGGGAGGTAGCGCTCAAGAGACCCAGTACTTC. Residues: CATSRMGGSAQETQYF.

In this sample, this clone turned up a few times. At the DNA level, this CDR3 is encoded by other sequences in the same sample as well. DNA of the CDR3: TGTGCCAGCAGCCCGGACAGGGTCTATGGCTACACCTTC. Protein product: CASSPDRVYGYTF. This chain connects TRBV7-2 to TRBJ1-2; 8 bases fit TRBD1. With 5 bases clipped from V and 4 bases from J, the junction kept 3 bases outside the gene matches. This CDR3 has 13 amino acids. CDR1 SGHTA and CDR2 FQGNSA come from the germline V gene.

The chain combines TRBV19 with TRBJ1-5, with 9 bases identical to TRBD1. Germline V lookup: CDR1 LNHDA, CDR2 SQIVND (reference sequence). V was clipped by 4 bases and J by 0 bases; unmatched bases: 10. The CDR3 extends over 18 amino acids. The chain's CDR3 is CASSTTPGTGSSNQPQHF. In DNA, the CDR3 is TGTGCCAGTAGTACCACCCCCGGGACAGGGAGTAGCAATCAGCCCCAGCATTTT.

The rearrangement links TRBV30 to TRBJ2-1; D perhaps matches TRBD2 (6 bases). This CDR3 is built from 17 residues. V was shortened by 2 bases and J by 3 bases, with 20 bases between the two germline ends. Germline V gene sequence: CDR1 GTSNPN, CDR2 SVGIG (reference sequence). The CDR3 nucleotides read TGTGCCTGGAGTCGGGATCGGAGGGGCGGCTTCTACAATGAGCAGTTCTTC. Its translation is CAWSRDRRGGFYNEQFF. The entire variable domain, with the rest obtained from reference TRBV30 and TRBJ2-1, is as follows: SQTIHQWPATLVQPVGSPLSLECTVEGTSNPNLYWYRQAAGRGLQLLFYSVGIGQISSEVPQNLSASRPQDRQFILSSKKLLLSDSGFYLCAWSRDRRGGFYNEQFFGPGTRLTVL.

The V and J genes are TRBV5-1 and TRBJ2-3, with a tentative D call TRBD2 (5 bases). The CDR3 is 15 residues long. Looked up from germline, CDR1 is SGHRS and CDR2 is YFSETQ. V lost 0 bases, J lost 1 base, and 9 bases lay in between. CDR3 bases: TGCGCCAGCAGCTTGGCGGGGATCGGCACAGATACGCAGTATTTT. Residues: CASSLAGIGTDTQYF.

The chain combines TRBV28 with TRBJ2-7, with D possibly being TRBD1 (6 bases). Trimming cost V 6 bases and J 3 bases, with 15 bases left between them. Germline lookup yields CDR1 MDHEN and CDR2 SYDVKM. This CDR3 region has 14 residues. The CDR3 DNA reads as TGTGCCAGCAGGGGAACAGGGCCCGACTACGAGCAGTACTTC. Protein: CASRGTGPDYEQYF.

In its sample, this clone was seen a few times. The chain joins TRBV3-1 (or the pseudogene TRBV3-2) to TRBJ2-1, with a possible D match to TRBD2 (5 bases). The CDR3 contains 14 residues. V lost 4 bases and J lost 6, with 13 bases in between. CDR1 LGHDT and CDR2 YNNKEL come from the germline V gene (reference sequence). CDR3 bases: TGTGCCAGCAGCCGAGTAGCGAGAGGCAATGAGCAGTTCTTC. It yields the protein CASSRVARGNEQFF.

This clone was seen only once. This chain uses TRBV7-8 with TRBJ2-5; the match to TRBD1 covers 8 bases. The CDR3 runs 16 residues. Trimming cost V 2 bases and J 5 bases; bases outside gene matches: 10. Germline-derived CDR1 and CDR2 are SGHVS and FQNEAQ. CDR3 loop: CASSLTRQGASETQYF. CDR3 DNA: TGTGCCAGCAGCTTAACCCGGCAGGGGGCCTCGGAGACCCAGTACTTC. The full variable domain, its missing parts supplied by reference TRBV7-8 and TRBJ2-5, is GAGVSQSPRYKVAKRGQDVALRCDPISGHVSLFWYQQALGQGPEFLTYFQNEAQLDKSGLPSDRFFAERPEGSVSTLKIQRTQQEDSAVYLCASSLTRQGASETQYFGPGTRLLVL.

This clone was observed at least ten times. V and J are TRBV11-1 and TRBJ2-7; TRBD2 matches at 9 bases. The CDR3 extends over 16 amino acids. With 5 bases clipped from V and 5 bases from J, the junction kept 13 bases outside the gene matches. In germline, CDR1 is SGHAT, CDR2 FQDESV (reference sequence). CDR3 coding DNA: TGTGCCAGCAGCAATATTCCCGGGACTAGCAAAGACGAGCAGTACTTC. Its translation is CASSNIPGTSKDEQYF.

The V call is TRBV4-3, the J call TRBJ2-6; no clear D. The V end lost 1 base, the J end lost 4 bases, and 14 bases lay between the germline ends. CDR3 length: 17 residues. CDR1 and CDR2 from the germline V gene are LGHNA and YSLEER. The CDR3 spells CASSQGVLPRGANVLTF. The DNA of the CDR3 is TGCGCCAGCAGCCAAGGGGTTCTCCCGCGGGGGGCCAACGTCCTGACTTTC.

The chain links TRBV6-2 or TRBV6-3 to TRBJ2-3; D is uncertain. Germline V CDR1 and CDR2: MNHEY, SVGEGT. The CDR3 has 16 residues. V lost 0 bases and J 1 base, leaving 11 bases between the germline ends. CDR3: CASSYSFQVGTDTQYF. CDR3 nucleotides: TGTGCCAGCAGTTACTCGTTCCAGGTCGGCACAGATACGCAGTATTTT.

This clone was recorded only once. The chain combines TRBV5-1 with TRBJ2-2; D remains ambiguous. Trimming left V 1 base short and J 5 bases short, with 9 bases between. CDR1 SGHRS and CDR2 YFSETQ come from the germline V gene. The CDR3 spans 14 residues. Here the CDR3 reads CASSLFPATGELFF. Here the CDR3 DNA reads TGCGCCAGCAGCTTGTTCCCCGCGACCGGGGAGCTGTTTTTT. Using reference TRBV5-1 and TRBJ2-2 for the parts outside the CDR3, the full variable domain is KAGVTQTPRYLIKTRGQQVTLSCSPISGHRSVSWYQQTPGQGLQFLFEYFSETQRNKGNFPGRFSGRQFSNSRSEMNVSTLELGDSALYLCASSLFPATGELFFGEGSRLTVL.

This chain links TRBV12-3 or TRBV12-4 with TRBJ2-7; D unclear. The germline V and J ends were trimmed by 3 bases and 4 bases, with 10 bases remaining between them. The CDR3 contains 13 residues. The CDR3 DNA reads TGTGCCAGCAGTTTTACCTACCTTTACGAGCAGTACTTC. The encoded protein is CASSFTYLYEQYF.

This clone was observed a handful of times. The rearrangement joins TRBV9 to TRBJ2-1; TRBD2 matches at 7 bases. V gave up 3 bases and J gave up 8 bases; unmatched junction bases: 14. This CDR3 has 16 residues. The germline gives CDR1 SGDLS, CDR2 YYNGEE. CDR3: CASSGSGREPVDEQFF. The CDR3 DNA follows: TGTGCCAGCAGCGGGAGCGGGCGGGAGCCGGTCGATGAGCAGTTCTTC.